This TCR beta chain derives from a study of blood T cells in healthy people across ages. Whole-study findings and limits: The study found more naive CD4+ cells and higher diversity in long-lived than aged donors.

A second PCR, run for roughly 7 to 12 cycles, used a sample-barcoded 5' primer plus a J-beta primer mix. Every sample produced at least 2.5 million CDR3-containing paired-end reads. TCRdb fed the 5' RACE reads into MiXCR, producing one record per CDR3 protein. The profile shows around 580,000 distinct CDR3 sequences, more than 45% of them singletons. Per germline, CDR1 MNHNY and CDR2 SVGAGI (reference sequence). This CDR3 is 17 amino acids long. PBMCs were isolated at a quantity of at least 7 million per sample. A word on this clonotype: The antigen is not known.

The chain combines TRBV6-6 with TRBJ2-1; the match to TRBD2 covers 15 bases. The end of the DNA aligns better with TRBJ2-7, so the J call may be wrong. Sequencing used blood. This sequence originates from a man older than 75 in good health. CDR3 protein: CASSYGTSGRTYNEQYF. CDR3 DNA sequence: TGTGCCAGCAGTTACGGGACTAGCGGGAGGACCTACAATGAGCAGTACTTC.